One T cell receptor beta chain is described in this entry. These data originate in a study of blood T cell repertoires in COVID-19. At the level of the study: The origin of the acute and convalescent COVID-19 samples was the United States, Italy and Spain.

The assay was immunoSEQ multiplex PCR, and TCRdb's table has in-frame clones only and misses some. This table holds 400,000 to 500,000 clones, 80% to 90% found once. Germline V gene data show CDR1 as SNHLY and CDR2 as FYNNEI. V shed 4 bases, J shed 7 bases, and the junction held 3 bases outside the gene matches. This CDR3 contains 12 residues. The J gene is TRBJ1-1, the V gene TRBV2; the match to TRBD1 covers 7 bases. The TCR comes from a woman aged 30 to 39 with active or convalescent COVID-19. Sequenced input: peripheral blood. The CDR3, as DNA: TGTGCCAGCAGTGGACAGGGTTTTGAAGCTTTCTTT. It yields the protein CASSGQGFEAFF. Full variable domain (missing parts from reference TRBV2 and TRBJ1-1): EPEVTQTPSHQVTQMGQEVILRCVPISNHLYFYWYRQILGQKVEFLVSFYNNEISEKSEIFDDQFSVERPDGSNFTLKIRSTKLEDSAMYFCASSGQGFEAFFGQGTRLTVV.